The TCR beta chain described here comes from a study of T-cell reconstitution after alpha-beta-depleted transplantation in children. Study-wide points: Fresh T-cell production supplied most of the T-cell counts and diversity seen one year after transplant.

Turning to this clonotype: Its antigen is undetermined.

Unique molecular identifiers were incorporated when the TCRbeta library was constructed. TCRdb independently ran MiXCR on the PCR reads; one entry per CDR3 protein. The sample lists 540,000 or so distinct CDR3 sequences, 23% seen once, with around an eighth in the top ten. Germline values: CDR1 LGHNA, CDR2 YSLEER. This CDR3 region has 15 residues. V lost 2 bases to trimming and J lost 1 base, with 6 bases between them. The chain joins TRBV4-3 to TRBJ2-6; no clear D gene. The TCR originated in a boy under three years old who had a stem cell transplant for acute myeloid leukemia, so the T cells may come from the graft donor. The material was PBMCs, mostly from graft donor cells, obtained 360 days after TCRalphabeta/CD19-depleted stem cell transplant. The CDR3 protein is CASSQRSSGANVLTF. The CDR3 DNA sequence: TGCGCCAGCAGCCAAAGGTCTTCTGGGGCCAACGTCCTGACTTTC.